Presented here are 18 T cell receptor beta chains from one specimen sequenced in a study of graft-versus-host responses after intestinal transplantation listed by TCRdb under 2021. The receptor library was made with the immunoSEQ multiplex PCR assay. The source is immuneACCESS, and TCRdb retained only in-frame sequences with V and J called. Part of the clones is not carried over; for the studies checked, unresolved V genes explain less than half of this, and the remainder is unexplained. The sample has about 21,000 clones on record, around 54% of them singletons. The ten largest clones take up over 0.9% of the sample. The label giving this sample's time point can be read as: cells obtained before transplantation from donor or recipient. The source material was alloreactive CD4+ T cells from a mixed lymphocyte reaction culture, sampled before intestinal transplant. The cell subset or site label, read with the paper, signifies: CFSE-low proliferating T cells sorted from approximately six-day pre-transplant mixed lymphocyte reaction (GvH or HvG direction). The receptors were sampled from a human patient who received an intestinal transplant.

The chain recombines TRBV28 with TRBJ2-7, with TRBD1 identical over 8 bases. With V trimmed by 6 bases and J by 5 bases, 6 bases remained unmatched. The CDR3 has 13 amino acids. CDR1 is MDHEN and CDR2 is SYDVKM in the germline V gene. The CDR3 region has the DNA TGTGCCAGCAGACGACAGGGGATGAACGAGCAGTACTTC. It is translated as CASRRQGMNEQYF.

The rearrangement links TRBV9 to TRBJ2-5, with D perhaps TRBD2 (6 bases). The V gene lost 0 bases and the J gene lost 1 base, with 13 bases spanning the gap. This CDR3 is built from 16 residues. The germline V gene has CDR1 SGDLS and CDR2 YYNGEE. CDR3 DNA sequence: TGTGCCAGCAGCGTAGGAACTAGCTCGTTCCAAGAGACCCAGTACTTC. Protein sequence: CASSVGTSSFQETQYF.

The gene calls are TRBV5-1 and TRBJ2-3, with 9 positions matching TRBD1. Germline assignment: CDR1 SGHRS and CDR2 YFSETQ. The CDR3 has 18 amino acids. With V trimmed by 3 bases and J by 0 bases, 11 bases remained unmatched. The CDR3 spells CASSSLSPGQGSTDTQYF. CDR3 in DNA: TGCGCCAGCAGCTCCTTATCTCCGGGACAGGGTAGCACAGATACGCAGTATTTT.

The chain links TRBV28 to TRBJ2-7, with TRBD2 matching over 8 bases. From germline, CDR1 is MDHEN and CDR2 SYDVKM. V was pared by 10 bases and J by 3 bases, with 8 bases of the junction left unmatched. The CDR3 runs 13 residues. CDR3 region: CATCSGKGYEQYF. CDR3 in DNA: TGTGCCACTTGTAGCGGGAAGGGCTACGAGCAGTACTTC.

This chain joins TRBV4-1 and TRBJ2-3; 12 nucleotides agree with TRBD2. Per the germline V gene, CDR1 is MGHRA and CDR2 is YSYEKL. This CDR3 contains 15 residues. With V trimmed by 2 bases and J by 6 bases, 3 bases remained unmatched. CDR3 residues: CASSQPSGRGDTQYF. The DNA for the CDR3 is TGCGCCAGCAGCCAACCTAGCGGGAGGGGCGATACGCAGTATTTT.

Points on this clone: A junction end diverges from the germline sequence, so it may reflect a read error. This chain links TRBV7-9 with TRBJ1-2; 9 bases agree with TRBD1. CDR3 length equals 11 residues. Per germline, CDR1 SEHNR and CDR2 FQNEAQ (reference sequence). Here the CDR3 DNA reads TGTGCCAGCAGCTCGACAGGGGGGGTTCCCTTC. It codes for CASSSTGGVPF. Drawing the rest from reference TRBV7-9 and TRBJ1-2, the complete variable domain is DTGVSQNPRHKITKRGQNVTFRCDPISEHNRLYWYRQTLGQGPEFLTYFQNEAQLEKSRLLSDRFSAERPKGSFSTLEIQRTEQGDSAMYLCASSSTGGVPFGSGTRLTVV.

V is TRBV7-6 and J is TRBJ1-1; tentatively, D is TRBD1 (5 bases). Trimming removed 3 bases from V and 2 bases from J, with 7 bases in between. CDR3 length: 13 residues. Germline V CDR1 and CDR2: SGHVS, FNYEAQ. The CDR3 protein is CASSFTGNTEAFF. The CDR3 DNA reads TGTGCCAGCAGCTTTACAGGAAACACTGAAGCTTTCTTT. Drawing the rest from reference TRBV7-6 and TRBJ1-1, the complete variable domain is GAGVSQSPRYKVTKRGQDVALRCDPISGHVSLYWYRQALGQGPEFLTYFNYEAQQDKSGLPNDRFSAERPEGSISTLTIQRTEQRDSAMYRCASSFTGNTEAFFGQGTRLTVV.

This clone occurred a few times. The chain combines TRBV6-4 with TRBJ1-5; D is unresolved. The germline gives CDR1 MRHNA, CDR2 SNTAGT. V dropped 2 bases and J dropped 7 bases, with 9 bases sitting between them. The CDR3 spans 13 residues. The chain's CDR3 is CASSDELGQPQHF. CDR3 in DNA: TGTGCCAGCAGTGACGAACTGGGCCAGCCCCAGCATTTT.

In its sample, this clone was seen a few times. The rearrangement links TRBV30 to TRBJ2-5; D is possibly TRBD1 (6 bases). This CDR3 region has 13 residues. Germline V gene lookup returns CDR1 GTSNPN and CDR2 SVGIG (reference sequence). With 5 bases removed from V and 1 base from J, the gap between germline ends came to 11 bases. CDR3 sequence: CAWGQNFQETQYF. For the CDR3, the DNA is TGTGCCTGGGGACAGAATTTCCAAGAGACCCAGTACTTC.

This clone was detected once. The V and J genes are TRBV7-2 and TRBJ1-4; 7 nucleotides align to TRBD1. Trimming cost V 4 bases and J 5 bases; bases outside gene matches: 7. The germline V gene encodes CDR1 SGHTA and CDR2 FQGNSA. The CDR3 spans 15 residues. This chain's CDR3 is CASSSRGRGNEKLFF. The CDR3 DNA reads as TGTGCCAGCAGCTCTAGGGGCAGGGGGAATGAAAAACTGTTTTTT.

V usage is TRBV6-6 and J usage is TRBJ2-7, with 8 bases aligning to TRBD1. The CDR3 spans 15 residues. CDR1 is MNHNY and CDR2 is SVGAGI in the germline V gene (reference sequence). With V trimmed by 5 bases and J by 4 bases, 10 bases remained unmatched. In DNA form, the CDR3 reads TGTGCCAGCAGTAGAAGGACAGGGTTTGTATACGAGCAGTACTTC. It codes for CASSRRTGFVYEQYF.

DNA of the CDR3: TGTGCCAGCAGGTTAGCGGGGGTTGAAACTTACGAGCAGTACTTC. Translated: CASRLAGVETYEQYF. V usage is TRBV6-5 and J usage is TRBJ2-7, with 9 bases lining up with TRBD2. CDR3 length equals 15 residues. Trimming at V came to 6 bases and at J to 4 bases, leaving 10 bases not matched to a gene. Germline lookup yields CDR1 MNHEY and CDR2 SVGAGI.

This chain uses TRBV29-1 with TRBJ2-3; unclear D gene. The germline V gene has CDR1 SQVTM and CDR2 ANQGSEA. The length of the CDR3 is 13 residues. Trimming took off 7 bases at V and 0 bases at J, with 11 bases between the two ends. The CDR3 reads CSASVTSTDTQYF. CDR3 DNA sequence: TGCAGCGCTAGTGTTACTAGCACAGATACGCAGTATTTT.

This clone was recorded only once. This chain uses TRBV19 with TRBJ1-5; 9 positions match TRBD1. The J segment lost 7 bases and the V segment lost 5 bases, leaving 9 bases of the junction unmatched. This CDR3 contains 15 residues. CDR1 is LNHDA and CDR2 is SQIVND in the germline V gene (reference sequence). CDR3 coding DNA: TGTGCCAGTAGTTCCCCGGACAGGGGAGGGCAGCCCCAGCATTTT. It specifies CASSSPDRGGQPQHF.

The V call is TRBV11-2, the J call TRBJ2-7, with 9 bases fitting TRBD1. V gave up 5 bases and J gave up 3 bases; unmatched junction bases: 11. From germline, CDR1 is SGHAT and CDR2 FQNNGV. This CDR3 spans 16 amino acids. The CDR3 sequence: CASSPQAGQGRYEQYF. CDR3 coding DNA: TGTGCCAGCAGCCCTCAAGCGGGACAGGGTCGCTACGAGCAGTACTTC.

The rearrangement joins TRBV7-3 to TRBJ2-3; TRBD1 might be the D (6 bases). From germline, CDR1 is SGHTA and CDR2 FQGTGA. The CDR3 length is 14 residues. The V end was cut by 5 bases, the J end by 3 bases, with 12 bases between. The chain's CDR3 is CASSKGVETDTQYF. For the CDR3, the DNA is TGTGCCAGCAGCAAGGGGGTCGAGACAGATACGCAGTATTTT. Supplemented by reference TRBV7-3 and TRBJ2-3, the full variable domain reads GAGVSQTPSNKVTEKGKYVELRCDPISGHTALYWYRQSLGQGPEFLIYFQGTGAADDSGLPNDRFFAVRPEGSVSTLKIQRTERGDSAVYLCASSKGVETDTQYFGPGTRLTVL.

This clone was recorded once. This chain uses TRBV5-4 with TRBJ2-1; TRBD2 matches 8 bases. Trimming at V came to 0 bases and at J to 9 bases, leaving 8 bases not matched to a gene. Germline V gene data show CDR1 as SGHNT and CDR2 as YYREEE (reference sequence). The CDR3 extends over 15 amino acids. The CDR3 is CASSLVAAREGEQFF. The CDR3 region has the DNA TGTGCCAGCAGCTTGGTGGCAGCCCGGGAGGGTGAGCAGTTCTTC.

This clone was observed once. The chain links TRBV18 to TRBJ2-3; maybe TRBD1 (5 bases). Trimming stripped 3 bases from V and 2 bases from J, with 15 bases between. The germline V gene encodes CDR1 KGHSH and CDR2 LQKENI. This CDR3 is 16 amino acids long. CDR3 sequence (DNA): TGTGCCAGCTCACCCTTGGCCAGGGCTTACACAGATACGCAGTATTTT. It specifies CASSPLARAYTDTQYF.